The rows below give T cell receptor beta chains drawn from one sample of a study of blood T cell repertoires in COVID-19. Data came from immunoSEQ multiplex PCR; TCRdb stores just in-frame clones and leaves some out. The table records over 250,000 clones, 80% to 90% of them present only once. Sequences were obtained from PBMCs or T cells enriched from blood (not recorded which). The receptors derive from a man aged 25-45 years with acute COVID-19. Both conserved end residues are part of each CDR3. Fields, in order: clone size, D gene, V gene, J gene, CDR3 protein, CDR3 DNA. A D gene is named only where the DNA matches it firmly. A clone size is listed for some rows: how often the clone was seen (once, few, many), or a class if it is expanded.

.	TRBD2	TRBV20-1	TRBJ2-4	CSASPPYGLLAGEDKNIQYF	TGCAGTGCTAGTCCCCCGTATGGTCTCCTAGCGGGAGAGGACAAAAACATTCAGTACTTC
once	TRBD1	TRBV4-3	TRBJ1-1	CASSRDSQNTEAFF	TGCGCCAGCAGCCGGGACAGTCAGAACACTGAAGCTTTCTTT
.	.	TRBV7-6	TRBJ1-6	CASSLGGGSLGSPLHF	TGTGCCAGCAGCTTAGGAGGCGGTTCCCTTGGTTCACCCCTCCACTTT
.	.	TRBV3-1/TRBV3-2	TRBJ1-4	CASSPYLETNEKLFF	TGTGCCAGCAGCCCGTACCTAGAAACTAATGAAAAACTGTTTTTT
.	TRBD1	TRBV24-1	TRBJ1-4	CATSDHGTAELFF	TGTGCCACCAGTGATCATGGGACAGCCGAACTGTTTTTT
once	.	TRBV3-1/TRBV3-2	TRBJ2-1	CASSLRDEQFF	TGTGCCAGCAGCCTCAGGGATGAGCAGTTCTTC
.	TRBD1	TRBV19	TRBJ1-2	CASRPGQGGYTF	TGTGCCAGTAGGCCGGGACAGGGCGGCTACACCTTC
.	TRBD1	TRBV10-1	TRBJ1-2	CASLDRDYGYTF	TGCGCCAGCCTTGACAGGGACTATGGCTACACCTTC
once	TRBD1	TRBV7-2	TRBJ1-1	CASSLGQPSNTEAFF	TGTGCCAGCAGCTTGGGACAGCCTTCGAACACTGAAGCTTTCTTT
.	TRBD2	TRBV29-1	TRBJ2-1	CSVDGSAGGDSYNEQFF	TGCAGCGTTGACGGGTCAGCGGGAGGGGACTCCTACAATGAGCAGTTCTTC
once	TRBD2	TRBV15	TRBJ2-2	CATKTGTSDTGELFF	TGTGCCACTAAGACGGGTACTAGCGACACCGGGGAGCTGTTTTTT
.	TRBD2	TRBV7-6	TRBJ2-3	CASSLASGGGRYDTQYF	TGTGCCAGCAGCTTAGCCTCGGGCGGGGGGAGGTACGATACGCAGTATTTT
.	.	TRBV9	TRBJ2-6	CASSVEETGSGANVLTF	TGTGCCAGCAGCGTAGAAGAAACAGGCTCTGGGGCCAACGTCCTGACTTTC
.	.	TRBV7-9	TRBJ1-4	CASSLRTVNEKLFF	TGTGCCAGCAGCTTACGAACAGTTAATGAAAAACTGTTTTTT
.	TRBD2	TRBV18	TRBJ2-1	CASSPSGLNEQFF	TGTGCCAGCTCACCTAGCGGGCTCAATGAGCAGTTCTTC
.	.	TRBV5-1	TRBJ1-1	CASSMDTTNTEAFF	TGTGCCAGCAGCATGGACACCACGAACACTGAAGCTTTCTTT
.	.	TRBV6-1	TRBJ1-1	CASSDTGSMNTEAFF	TGTGCCAGCAGTGACACGGGTTCTATGAACACTGAAGCTTTCTTT
.	TRBD2	TRBV18	TRBJ2-3	CASSPTSGGASDTQYF	TGTGCCAGCTCACCCACTAGCGGGGGGGCCTCAGATACGCAGTATTTT
.	.	TRBV7-9	TRBJ1-4	CASSSRDTRREKLFF	TGTGCCAGCAGCAGCCGGGACACCCGGAGGGAAAAACTGTTTTTT
.	TRBD2	TRBV30	TRBJ2-1	CAWSSGRAYNEQFF	TGTGCCTGGAGTAGCGGGAGGGCCTACAATGAGCAGTTCTTC